This T cell receptor beta chain was documented in a study of cytomegalovirus exposure and HLA in healthy donors. Concerning this clone: Its antigen is undetermined.

60 Vbeta and 13 Jbeta primers were used in PCR. Here immunoSEQ multiplex PCR was the method, and the copy in TCRdb shows in-frame clones only, minus some. The sample has around 120,000 clones, roughly 80% seen once; the top ten hold 2.5% to 3.5%. V was shortened by 6 bases and J by 4 bases, with 22 bases between the two germline ends. In germline, CDR1 is SGHDT, CDR2 YYEEEE. The CDR3 consists of 16 residues. Notes on the study in general: Most CMV-associated TCR beta chains were later found to appear HLA-restricted. Association of a missense DCLRE1C variant with TCR beta V- and J-gene trimming was reported in a later analysis.

V gene TRBV5-6 combines with J gene TRBJ2-5; D might be TRBD1 (7 bases). The sequence derives from a woman in her 40s in good health and CMV-seropositive. The specimen was PBMCs. The CDR3 here is CASNPLSGGGGETQYF. For the CDR3, the DNA is TGTGCCAGCAACCCTCTCTCAGGGGGAGGAGGAGAGACCCAGTACTTC.